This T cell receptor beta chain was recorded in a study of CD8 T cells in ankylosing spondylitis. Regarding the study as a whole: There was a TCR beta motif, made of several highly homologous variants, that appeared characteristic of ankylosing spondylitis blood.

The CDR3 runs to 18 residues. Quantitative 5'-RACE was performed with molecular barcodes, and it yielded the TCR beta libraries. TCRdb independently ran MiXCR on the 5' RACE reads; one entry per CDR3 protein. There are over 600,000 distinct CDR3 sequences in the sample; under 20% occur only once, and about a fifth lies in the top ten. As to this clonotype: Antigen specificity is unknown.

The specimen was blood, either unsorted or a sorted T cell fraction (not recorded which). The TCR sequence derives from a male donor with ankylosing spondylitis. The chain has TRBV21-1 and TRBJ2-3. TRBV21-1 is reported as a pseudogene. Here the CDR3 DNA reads TGTGCCAGCAGCAAAGTTGAGGAGAAAACCACTAGCACAGATACGCAGTATTTT. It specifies CASSKVEEKTTSTDTQYF.